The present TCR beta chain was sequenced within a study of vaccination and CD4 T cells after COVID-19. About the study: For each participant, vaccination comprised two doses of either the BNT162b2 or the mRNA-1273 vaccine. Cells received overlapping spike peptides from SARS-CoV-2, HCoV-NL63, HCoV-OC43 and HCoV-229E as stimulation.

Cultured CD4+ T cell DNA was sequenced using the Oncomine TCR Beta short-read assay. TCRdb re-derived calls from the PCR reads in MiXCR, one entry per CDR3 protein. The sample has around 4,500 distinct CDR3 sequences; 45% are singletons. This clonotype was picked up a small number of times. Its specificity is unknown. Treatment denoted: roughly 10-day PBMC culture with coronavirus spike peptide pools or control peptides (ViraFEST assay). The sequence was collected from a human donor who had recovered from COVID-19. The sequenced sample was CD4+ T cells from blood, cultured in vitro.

The CDR3 loop is CASSPGTVAKNIQYF. CDR3 sequence (DNA): TGTGCCAGCAGCCCGGGGACAGTAGCCAAAAACATTCAGTACTTC. The rearrangement links TRBV7-9 to TRBJ2-4, with TRBD1 matching 7 bases. Germline CDR1 reads SEHNR; CDR2 reads FQNEAQ (reference sequence). Unmatched junction bases numbered 4, after V lost 5 bases and J lost 0 bases. CDR3 length equals 15 residues.